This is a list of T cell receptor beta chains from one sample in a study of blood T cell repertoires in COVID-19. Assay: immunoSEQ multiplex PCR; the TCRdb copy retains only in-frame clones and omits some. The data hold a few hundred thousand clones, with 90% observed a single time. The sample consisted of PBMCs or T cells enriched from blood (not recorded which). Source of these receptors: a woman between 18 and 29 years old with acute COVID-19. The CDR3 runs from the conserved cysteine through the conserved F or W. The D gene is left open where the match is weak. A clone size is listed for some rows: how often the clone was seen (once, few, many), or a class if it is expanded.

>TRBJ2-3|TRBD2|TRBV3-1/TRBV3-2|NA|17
CASSSRRGGSFTDTQYF
TGTGCCAGCAGCTCCCGGCGGGGCGGGAGCTTCACAGATACGCAGTATTTT
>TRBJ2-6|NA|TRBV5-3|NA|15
CARSVTGFGNNVLTF
TGTGCCAGAAGCGTTACGGGGTTTGGGAACAACGTCCTGACTTTC
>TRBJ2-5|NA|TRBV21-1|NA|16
CAKQGPYSTNQETQYF
TGTGCCAAACAGGGACCCTACTCAACCAACCAAGAGACCCAGTACTTC
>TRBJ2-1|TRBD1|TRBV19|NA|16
CASTITPGQANNEQFF
TGTGCCAGTACCATCACACCGGGACAGGCAAACAATGAGCAGTTCTTC
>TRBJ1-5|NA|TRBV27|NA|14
CASSLNRVNQPQHF
TGTGCCAGCAGTCTAAACAGGGTCAATCAGCCCCAGCATTTT
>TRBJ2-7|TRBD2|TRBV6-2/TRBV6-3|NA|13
CASSTGLAWVRYF
TGTGCCAGCAGTACCGGACTAGCCTGGGTGCGGTACTTC
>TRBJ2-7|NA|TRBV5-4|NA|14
CASSLSRGLYEQYF
TGTGCCAGCAGCTTGAGTCGTGGACTCTACGAGCAGTACTTC
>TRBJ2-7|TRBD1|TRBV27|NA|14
CASRPGTDSYEQYF
TGTGCCAGCAGACCTGGGACAGACTCCTACGAGCAGTACTTC
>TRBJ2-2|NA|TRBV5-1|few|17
CASSLFAGGTNTGELFF
TGCGCCAGCAGCTTGTTTGCGGGCGGAACGAACACCGGGGAGCTGTTTTTT
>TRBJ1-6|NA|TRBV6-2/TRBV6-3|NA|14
CASSSDITTRSLHF
TGTGCCAGCAGCTCGGACATAACTACGAGATCCCTCCACTTT
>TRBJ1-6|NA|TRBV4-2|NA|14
CASSQDYENSPLHF
TGTGCCAGCAGCCAAGATTACGAGAATTCACCCCTCCACTTT
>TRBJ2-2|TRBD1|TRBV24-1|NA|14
CATQGAEVTGELFF
TGTGCCACCCAGGGGGCGGAAGTCACCGGGGAGCTGTTTTTT
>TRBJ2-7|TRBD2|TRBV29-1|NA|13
CSVQGLAGDEQYF
TGCAGCGTTCAAGGACTAGCCGGAGACGAGCAGTACTTC
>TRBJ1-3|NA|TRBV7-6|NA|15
CASSLAAGAGNTIYF
TGTGCCAGCAGCTTAGCGGCAGGGGCTGGAAACACCATATATTTT
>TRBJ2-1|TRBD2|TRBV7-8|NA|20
CASSLASGLAGVSSYNEQFF
TGTGCCAGCAGCTTAGCTTCCGGACTAGCGGGAGTATCCTCCTACAATGAGCAGTTCTTC
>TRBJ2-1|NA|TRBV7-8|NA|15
CASSLGGVSYNEQFF
TGTGCCAGCAGCTTAGGGGGAGTTTCCTACAATGAGCAGTTCTTC
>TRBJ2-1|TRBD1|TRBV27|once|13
CASSSTGVNEQFF
TGTGCCAGCAGTTCCACAGGGGTCAATGAGCAGTTCTTC
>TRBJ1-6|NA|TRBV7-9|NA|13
CASGPGNNSPLHF
TGTGCCAGCGGCCCGGGAAATAATTCACCCCTCCACTTT
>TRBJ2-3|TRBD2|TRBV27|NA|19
CASSLWPLRGVTNTDTQYF
TGTGCCAGCAGTCTTTGGCCTCTGCGGGGGGTCACCAACACAGATACGCAGTATTTT
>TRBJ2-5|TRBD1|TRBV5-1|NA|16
CASSARQGIIGETQYF
TGCGCCAGCAGCGCCCGACAGGGAATCATCGGAGAGACCCAGTACTTC
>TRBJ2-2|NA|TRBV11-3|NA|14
CASSFGGVGGELFF
TGTGCCAGCAGCTTTGGAGGGGTGGGCGGGGAGCTGTTTTTT
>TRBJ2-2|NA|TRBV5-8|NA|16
CASSLNAVLGTGELFF
TGTGCCAGCAGCTTGAATGCGGTATTGGGTACCGGGGAGCTGTTTTTT
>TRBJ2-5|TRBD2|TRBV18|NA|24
CASSNPDTYRSGTSGTAFQETQYF
TGTGCCAGCTCAAACCCCGACACCTACCGATCCGGGACTAGCGGGACGGCATTCCAAGAGACCCAGTACTTC
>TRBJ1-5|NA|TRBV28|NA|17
CASSLLSSGGRNQPQHF
TGTGCCAGCAGCTTGTTGTCGTCGGGAGGGAGGAATCAGCCCCAGCATTTT
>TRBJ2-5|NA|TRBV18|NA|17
CASSPVREGGSQETQYF
TGTGCCAGCTCACCAGTCAGGGAGGGGGGTTCCCAAGAGACCCAGTACTTC
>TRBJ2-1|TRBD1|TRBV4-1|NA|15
CASSRGQGEYNEQFF
TGCGCCAGCAGCAGGGGACAGGGTGAATACAATGAGCAGTTCTTC
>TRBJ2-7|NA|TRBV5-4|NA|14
CASTSIGGNYEQYF
TGTGCCAGCACCTCGATCGGCGGAAACTACGAGCAGTACTTC
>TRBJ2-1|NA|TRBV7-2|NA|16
CASSLADYRQISEQFF
TGTGCCAGCAGCTTAGCGGACTACCGCCAAATTAGTGAGCAGTTCTTC
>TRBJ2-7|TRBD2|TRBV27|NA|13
CASRGLAGREQYF
TGTGCCAGCCGAGGACTAGCGGGACGGGAGCAGTACTTC
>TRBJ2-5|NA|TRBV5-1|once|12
CASSRGQETQYF
TGCGCCAGCAGCCGGGGCCAAGAGACCCAGTACTTC
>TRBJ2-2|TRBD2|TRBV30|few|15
CAWSPLAGGTGELFF
TGTGCCTGGAGCCCCCTGGCGGGAGGAACCGGGGAGCTGTTTTTT
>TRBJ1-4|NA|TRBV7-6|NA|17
CASSPPAAGATNEKLFF
TGTGCCAGCAGCCCCCCAGCGGCGGGGGCAACTAATGAAAAACTGTTTTTT
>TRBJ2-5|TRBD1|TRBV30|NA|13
CAWNPTGAETQYF
TGTGCCTGGAATCCAACAGGGGCGGAGACCCAGTACTTC
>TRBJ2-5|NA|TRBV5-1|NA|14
CASSLIAVGETQYF
TGCGCCAGCAGCCTCATAGCAGTTGGCGAGACCCAGTACTTC
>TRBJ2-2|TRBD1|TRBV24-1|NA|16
CATSGHSGGNTGELFF
TGTGCCACCAGTGGACATTCAGGGGGGAACACCGGGGAGCTGTTTTTT
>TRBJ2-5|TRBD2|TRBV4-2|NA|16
CASSQGATGTSGAQYF
TGTGCCAGCAGCCAAGGAGCTACCGGGACTAGTGGGGCCCAGTACTTC
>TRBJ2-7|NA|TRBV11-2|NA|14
CASSLLGLPYEQYF
TGTGCCAGCAGCTTATTGGGACTCCCCTACGAGCAGTACTTC
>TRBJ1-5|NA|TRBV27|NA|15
CASSRTGEKYQPQHF
TGTGCCAGCAGTCGAACCGGGGAGAAGTATCAGCCCCAGCATTTT
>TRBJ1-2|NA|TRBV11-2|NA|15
CASSPDRRILGGYTF
TGTGCCAGCAGCCCCGATAGGCGGATTCTAGGTGGCTACACCTTC
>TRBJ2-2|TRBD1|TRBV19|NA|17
CASRRQGRGSDTGELFF
TGTGCCAGTAGAAGACAGGGTCGAGGGTCCGACACCGGGGAGCTGTTTTTT
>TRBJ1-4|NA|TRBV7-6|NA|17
CASSPKQGPYSNEKLFF
TGTGCCAGCAGCCCGAAACAGGGACCCTATTCGAATGAAAAACTGTTTTTT
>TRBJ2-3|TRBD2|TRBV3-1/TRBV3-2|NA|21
CASSQWLGGLAGGPMKDTQYF
TGTGCCAGCAGCCAATGGCTCGGGGGGTTAGCGGGAGGGCCTATGAAAGATACGCAGTATTTT
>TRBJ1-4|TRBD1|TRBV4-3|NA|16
CASSPTRTGINEKLFF
TGCGCCAGCAGCCCCACCCGGACAGGAATTAATGAAAAACTGTTTTTT
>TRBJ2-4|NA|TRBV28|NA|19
CASSLTIIPMEVAKNIQYF
TGTGCCAGCAGTCTTACAATTATCCCCATGGAGGTAGCCAAAAACATTCAGTACTTC
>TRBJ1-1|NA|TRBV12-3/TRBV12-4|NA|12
CASSFSLTEAFF
TGTGCCAGCAGTTTCTCTCTCACTGAAGCTTTCTTT
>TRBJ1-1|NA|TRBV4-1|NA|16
CASSWGVQEPNTEAFF
TGCGCCAGCAGCTGGGGGGTACAGGAGCCGAACACTGAAGCTTTCTTT
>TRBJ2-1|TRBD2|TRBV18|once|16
CASSLDRGRENNEQFF
TGTGCCAGCTCACTCGACCGGGGGAGGGAGAACAATGAGCAGTTCTTC
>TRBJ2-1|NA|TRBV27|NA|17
CASSWAGLLPFPNEQFF
TGTGCCAGCAGTTGGGCAGGGTTGCTCCCCTTCCCTAATGAGCAGTTCTTC
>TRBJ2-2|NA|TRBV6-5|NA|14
CASSYLQNTGELFF
TGTGCCAGCAGTTACTTACAGAACACCGGGGAGCTGTTTTTT
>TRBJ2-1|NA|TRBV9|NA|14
CASSVVEQGDEQFF
TGTGCCAGCAGCGTAGTCGAACAGGGCGATGAGCAGTTCTTC
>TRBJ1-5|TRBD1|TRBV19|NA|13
CASSDRKNQPQHF
TGTGCCAGTTCGGACAGGAAAAATCAGCCCCAGCATTTT
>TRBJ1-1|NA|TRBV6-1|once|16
CASSEASRGGNTEAFF
TGTGCCAGCAGTGAAGCGTCTCGGGGGGGAAACACTGAAGCTTTCTTT
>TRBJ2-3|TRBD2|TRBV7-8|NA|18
CASSTALTSGRAPDTQYF
TGTGCCAGCAGCACCGCCCTAACTAGCGGGAGGGCCCCAGATACGCAGTATTTT